These 10 T cell receptor beta chains share one sample of origin, sequenced in a study of blood T cell repertoires in COVID-19 (dated by TCRdb to 2019 to 2021). Libraries were prepared through the immunoSEQ multiplex PCR assay. As stored in TCRdb, this immuneACCESS dataset retains in-frame rearrangements with V and J assigned. A fraction of the clones does not appear; measured against another copy, unresolved V genes explain less than half of the discrepancy, and the remainder lacks a known reason. This sample gives a few hundred thousand clones in total; about 91% of them show up just once. The ten top clones hold 1.6% of the sample. Specimen: peripheral blood. All receptors come from a woman in her twenties or thirties with COVID-19, enrolled during active disease.

V is TRBV7-2 and J is TRBJ1-2; 9 bases match TRBD1. V lost 6 bases to trimming and J lost 3 bases; unmatched junction nucleotides: 11. The CDR3 contains 16 residues. The germline V gene has CDR1 SGHTA and CDR2 FQGNSA. The CDR3 loop reads CASRYSGQGPYYGYTF. The CDR3 DNA reads TGTGCCAGCAGATATTCGGGACAGGGACCCTACTATGGCTACACCTTC.

The genes are TRBV30 and TRBJ1-5; 7 bases match TRBD1. The CDR3 totals 14 residues. V shed 1 base, J shed 8 bases, and the junction held 8 bases outside the gene matches. Germline CDR1 GTSNPN, CDR2 SVGIG (reference sequence). In DNA form, the CDR3 reads TGTGCCTGGAGTGACACAGGGGCTTGGGAGCCCCAGCATTTT. This encodes CAWSDTGAWEPQHF. Filled out from reference TRBV30 and TRBJ1-5, the complete variable domain reads SQTIHQWPATLVQPVGSPLSLECTVEGTSNPNLYWYRQAAGRGLQLLFYSVGIGQISSEVPQNLSASRPQDRQFILSSKKLLLSDSGFYLCAWSDTGAWEPQHFGDGTRLSIL.

The chain carries TRBV30 and TRBJ2-7; the D gene is possibly TRBD2 (5 bases). The V end lost 5 bases, the J end lost 0 bases, and 8 bases lay between the germline ends. From germline, CDR1 is GTSNPN and CDR2 SVGIG (reference sequence). The length of the CDR3 is 12 residues. The CDR3 region is CAWVGSSYEQYF. In DNA, the CDR3 is TGTGCCTGGGTTGGGAGCTCCTACGAGCAGTACTTC.

V usage is TRBV19 and J usage is TRBJ2-7; TRBD2 agrees at 8 bases. Germline V CDR1 and CDR2: LNHDA, SQIVND (reference sequence). Germline trimming cut 7 bases from V and 3 bases from J; bases unmatched to any gene: 8. The CDR3 length is 14 residues. The DNA for the CDR3 is TGTGCCAGTAAGGCCGGGGGGGCGGTCTACGAGCAGTACTTC. It specifies CASKAGGAVYEQYF. The whole variable domain, filled in from reference TRBV19 and TRBJ2-7, reads DGGITQSPKYLFRKEGQNVTLSCEQNLNHDAMYWYRQDPGQGLRLIYYSQIVNDFQKGDIAEGYSVSREKKESFPLTVTSAQKNPTAFYLCASKAGGAVYEQYFGPGTRLTVT.

The gene calls are TRBV24-1 and TRBJ2-1; 8 positions match TRBD1. The trim removed 8 bases at V and 3 bases at J, leaving 11 bases unmatched. The CDR3 contains 16 residues. Germline V gives CDR1 KGHDR, CDR2 SFDVKD. The CDR3, as DNA: TGTGCCACCACCTTAGGGAGACAGGGGCACTACAATGAGCAGTTCTTC. It specifies CATTLGRQGHYNEQFF.

In this sample, this clone turned up once. This rearrangement joins TRBV27 to TRBJ2-7; D may be TRBD1 (6 bases). This CDR3 spans 14 amino acids. Germline CDR1 reads MNHEY; CDR2 reads SMNVEV (reference sequence). The V end was cut by 4 bases, the J end by 1 base, with 11 bases between. The CDR3 here is CASSSPGESYEQYF. The CDR3 region has the DNA TGTGCCAGCAGTTCTCCAGGGGAATCCTACGAGCAGTACTTC.

This chain links TRBV7-6 with TRBJ2-7; the match to TRBD2 covers 11 bases. V trimming: 2 bases; J trimming: 5 bases; junction bases outside the gene matches: 8. CDR3 size: 16 residues. Looked up from germline, CDR1 is SGHVS and CDR2 is FNYEAQ. DNA of the CDR3: TGTGCCAGCAGCTTAATAGCGGGGGGGCCAAGAAACGAGCAGTACTTC. It encodes CASSLIAGGPRNEQYF. Based on the CDR3 plus reference TRBV7-6 and TRBJ2-7, the full variable domain is GAGVSQSPRYKVTKRGQDVALRCDPISGHVSLYWYRQALGQGPEFLTYFNYEAQQDKSGLPNDRFSAERPEGSISTLTIQRTEQRDSAMYRCASSLIAGGPRNEQYFGPGTRLTVT.

The chain is built from TRBV12-3 or TRBV12-4 and TRBJ1-5; D remains unclear. V was shortened by 7 bases and J by 7 bases, with 11 bases between the two germline ends. The CDR3 spans 12 residues. DNA of the CDR3: TGTGCCAGCACCGCGACTGGGCAGCCCCAGCATTTT. This translates into CASTATGQPQHF.

Points on this clone: This same CDR3 is encoded by further DNA sequences in the sample. The chain couples TRBV27 to TRBJ1-6; TRBD1 agrees at 8 bases. V lost 6 bases to trimming and J lost 9 bases; unmatched junction nucleotides: 7. CDR3 size: 14 residues. CDR1 is MNHEY and CDR2 is SMNVEV in the germline V gene (reference sequence). The CDR3 region is CASSSGTGRSPLHF. The CDR3 bases are TGTGCCAGCAGCTCGGGGACAGGTCGTTCACCCCTCCACTTT.

The rearrangement joins TRBV25-1 to TRBJ2-3; 13 nucleotides match TRBD2. V shed 3 bases, J shed 0 bases, and the junction held 0 bases outside the gene matches. Germline V lookup: CDR1 MGHDK, CDR2 SYGVNS. CDR3 size: 16 residues. The CDR3 bases are TGTGCCAGCAGTGAGACTAGCGGGGGGAGCACAGATACGCAGTATTTT. Translation: CASSETSGGSTDTQYF. The full variable domain, rest sourced from reference TRBV25-1 and TRBJ2-3, is EADIYQTPRYLVIGTGKKITLECSQTMGHDKMYWYQQDPGMELHLIHYSYGVNSTEKGDLSSESTVSRIRTEHFPLTLESARPSHTSQYLCASSETSGGSTDTQYFGPGTRLTVL.